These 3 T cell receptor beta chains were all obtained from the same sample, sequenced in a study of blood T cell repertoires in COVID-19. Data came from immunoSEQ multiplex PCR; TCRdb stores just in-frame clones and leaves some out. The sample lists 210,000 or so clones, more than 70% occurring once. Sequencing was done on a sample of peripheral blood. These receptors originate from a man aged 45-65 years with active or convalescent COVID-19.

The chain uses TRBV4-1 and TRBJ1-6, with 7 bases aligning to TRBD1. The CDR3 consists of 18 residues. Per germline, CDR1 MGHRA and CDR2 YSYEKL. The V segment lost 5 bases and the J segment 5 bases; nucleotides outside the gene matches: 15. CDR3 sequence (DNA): TGCGCCAGCAGCGCATACACTCCGGGACAGCAAAATAATTCACCCCTCCACTTT. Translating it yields CASSAYTPGQQNNSPLHF.

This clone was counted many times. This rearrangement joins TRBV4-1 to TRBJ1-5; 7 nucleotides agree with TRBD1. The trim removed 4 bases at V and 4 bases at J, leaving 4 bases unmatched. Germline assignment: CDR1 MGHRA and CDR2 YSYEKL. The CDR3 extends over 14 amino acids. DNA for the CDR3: TGCGCCAGCAGCCTGCTACAGGGGAATCAGCCCCAGCATTTT. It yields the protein CASSLLQGNQPQHF.

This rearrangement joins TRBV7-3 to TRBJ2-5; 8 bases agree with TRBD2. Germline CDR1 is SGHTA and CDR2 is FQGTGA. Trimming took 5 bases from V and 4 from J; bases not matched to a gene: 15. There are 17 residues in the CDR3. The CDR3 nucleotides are TGTGCCAGCAGCCTACTCCCCCGGGGGGGGCGGGGAGAGACCCAGTACTTC. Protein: CASSLLPRGGRGETQYF.